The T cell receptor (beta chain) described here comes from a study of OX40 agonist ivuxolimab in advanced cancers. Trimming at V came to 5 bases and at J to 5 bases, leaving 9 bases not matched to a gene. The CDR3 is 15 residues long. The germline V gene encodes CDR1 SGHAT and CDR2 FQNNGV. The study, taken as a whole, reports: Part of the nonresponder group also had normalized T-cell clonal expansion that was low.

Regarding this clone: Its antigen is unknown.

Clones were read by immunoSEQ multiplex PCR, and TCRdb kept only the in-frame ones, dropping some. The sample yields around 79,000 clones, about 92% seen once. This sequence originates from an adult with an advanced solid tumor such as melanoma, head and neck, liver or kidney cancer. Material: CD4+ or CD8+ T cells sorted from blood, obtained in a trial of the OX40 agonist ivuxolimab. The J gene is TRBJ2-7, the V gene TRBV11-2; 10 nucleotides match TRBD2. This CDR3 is CASSPRAGGLDEQYF. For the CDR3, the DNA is TGTGCCAGCAGCCCAAGAGCGGGGGGGCTTGACGAGCAGTACTTC.